The clone carrying this T cell receptor (beta chain) turned up a few times. These data come from a study of early T cells in non-severe SARS-CoV-2 infection. TCRdb called the 5' RACE reads again in MiXCR, with one record for every CDR3 protein. The sample consists of about 85,000 distinct CDR3 sequences, approximately 15% of them appearing once. The clonotype originates from an adult who was a healthcare worker with PCR-confirmed SARS-CoV-2 infection or an uninfected control (not recorded which). Material: whole blood.

The CDR3 DNA is TGTGCCAGCAGTGAACTAGCGGGAGTTAACACCGGGGAGCTGTTTTTT. Translated: CASSELAGVNTGELFF. The chain recombines TRBV2 with TRBJ2-2; 10 nucleotides line up with TRBD2. This CDR3 has 16 amino acids. V gave up 2 bases and J gave up 2 bases; unmatched junction bases: 2. Germline V gene lookup returns CDR1 SNHLY and CDR2 FYNNEI.